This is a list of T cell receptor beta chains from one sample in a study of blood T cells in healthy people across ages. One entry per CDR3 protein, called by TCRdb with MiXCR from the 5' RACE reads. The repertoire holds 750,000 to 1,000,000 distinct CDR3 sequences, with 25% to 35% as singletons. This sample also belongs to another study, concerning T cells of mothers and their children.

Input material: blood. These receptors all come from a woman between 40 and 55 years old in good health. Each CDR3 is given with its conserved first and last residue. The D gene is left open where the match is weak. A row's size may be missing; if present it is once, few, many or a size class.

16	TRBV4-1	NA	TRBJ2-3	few	CASSQVPGRETDMQYF	TGCGCCAGCAGCCAAGTACCGGGCAGAGAGACAGATATGCAGTATTTT
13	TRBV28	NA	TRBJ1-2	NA	CASSLRSDLGYTF	TGTGCCAGCAGTTTAAGGTCGGACCTTGGCTACACCTTC
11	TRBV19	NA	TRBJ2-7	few	CASSIRDEQYF	TGTGCCAGTAGTATTCGGGACGAGCAGTACTTC
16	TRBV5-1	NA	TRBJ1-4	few	CASSLSGPATNEKLFF	TGCGCCAGCAGCCTCAGTGGGCCTGCAACTAATGAAAAACTGTTTTTT
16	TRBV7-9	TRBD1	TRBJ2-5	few	CASSGSGTGGAETQYF	TGTGCCAGCAGCGGATCCGGGACAGGAGGCGCAGAGACCCAGTACTTC
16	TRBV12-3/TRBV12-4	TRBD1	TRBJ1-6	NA	CASLSQGALGNSPLHF	TGTGCCAGCTTATCTCAGGGGGCGCTTGGTAATTCACCCCTCCACTTT
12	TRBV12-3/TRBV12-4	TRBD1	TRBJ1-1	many	CASSSGGTEAFF	TGTGCCAGCAGCTCAGGGGGCACTGAAGCTTTCTTT
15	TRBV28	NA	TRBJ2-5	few	CASSLMRGSQETQYF	TGTGCCAGCAGTTTAATGAGGGGATCCCAAGAGACCCAGTACTTC
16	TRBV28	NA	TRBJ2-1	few	CASNRIGHGVVDEQFF	TGTGCCAGCAACCGAATAGGACATGGTGTGGTTGATGAGCAGTTCTTC
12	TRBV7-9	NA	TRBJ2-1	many	CASSLGDSEQFF	TGTGCCAGCAGCTTAGGGGACTCCGAGCAGTTCTTC
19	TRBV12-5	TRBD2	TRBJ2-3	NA	CASGLTPSGVNLGTDTQYF	TGTGCTAGTGGTTTGACACCTAGCGGCGTTAACTTGGGCACAGATACGCAGTATTTT
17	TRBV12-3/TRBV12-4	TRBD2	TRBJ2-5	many	CASSYPVAGGLQETQYF	TGTGCCAGCAGTTACCCTGTAGCGGGGGGACTCCAAGAGACCCAGTACTTC
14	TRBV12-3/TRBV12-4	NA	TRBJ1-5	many	CASSFAGGNQPQHF	TGTGCCAGCAGTTTTGCAGGGGGCAATCAGCCCCAGCATTTT
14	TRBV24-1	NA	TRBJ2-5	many	CATSDSRGRETQYF	TGTGCCACCAGTGATTCTAGGGGGAGGGAGACCCAGTACTTC
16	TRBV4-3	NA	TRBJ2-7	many	CASSQDISPSDYEQYF	TGCGCCAGCAGCCAAGATATAAGTCCCTCGGACTACGAGCAGTACTTC
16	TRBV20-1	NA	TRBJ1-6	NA	CSAKRREGTFNSPLHF	TGCAGTGCAAAGAGACGCGAGGGGACATTTAATTCACCCCTCCACTTT
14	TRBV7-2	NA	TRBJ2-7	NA	CASSLGLVTNEQYF	TGTGCCAGCAGCTTAGGACTAGTTACCAATGAGCAGTACTTC
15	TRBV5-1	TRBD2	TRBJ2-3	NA	CASSTRLAGADTQYF	TGCGCCAGCAGCACCCGACTAGCGGGTGCAGATACGCAGTATTTT
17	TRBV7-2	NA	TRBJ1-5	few	CASSLGRGEGSDQPQHF	TGTGCCAGCAGCTTAGGCCGTGGGGAGGGTAGCGATCAGCCCCAGCATTTT
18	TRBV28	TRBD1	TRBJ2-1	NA	CASSTTRGQAGLSYVQFF	TGTGCCAGCAGCACAACTAGGGGACAGGCGGGACTGTCCTATGTGCAGTTCTTC
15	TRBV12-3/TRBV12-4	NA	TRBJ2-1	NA	CASSLEAEGYNEQFF	TGTGCCAGCAGTTTAGAGGCCGAGGGGTACAATGAGCAGTTCTTC
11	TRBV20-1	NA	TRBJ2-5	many	CSARDTNTQYF	TGCAGTGCTAGAGACACTAATACCCAGTACTTC
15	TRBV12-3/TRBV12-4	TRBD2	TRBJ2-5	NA	CASSLAGRALNEQYF	TGTGCCAGCAGTCTAGCGGGGAGGGCCCTTAATGAGCAGTACTTC
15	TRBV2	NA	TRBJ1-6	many	CASSGTEPYNSPLHF	TGTGCCAGCAGTGGGACAGAACCTTATAATTCACCCCTCCACTTT
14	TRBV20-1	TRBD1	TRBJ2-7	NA	CSARPGQGHYEQYF	TGCAGTGCTAGACCGGGACAGGGGCACTACGAGCAGTACTTC
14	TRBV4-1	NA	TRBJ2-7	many	CASSQPGQSYEQYF	TGCGCCAGCAGCCAACCCGGACAGTCCTACGAGCAGTACTTC
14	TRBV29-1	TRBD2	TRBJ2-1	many	CSALPQRGREKQFF	TGCAGCGCGCTCCCCCAGCGGGGGAGGGAAAAGCAGTTCTTC
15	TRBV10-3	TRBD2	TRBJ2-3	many	CAISGSGGPRDTQYF	TGTGCCATCAGTGGTAGCGGGGGGCCAAGAGATACGCAGTATTTT
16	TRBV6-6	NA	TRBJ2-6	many	CASSYSLEGGANVLTF	TGTGCCAGCAGTTACTCCCTCGAAGGGGGGGCCAACGTCCTGACTTTC
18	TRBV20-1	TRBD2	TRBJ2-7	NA	CSARGAGTSGGQGYEQYF	TGCAGTGCTAGAGGAGCCGGGACTAGCGGGGGGCAGGGGTACGAGCAGTACTTC
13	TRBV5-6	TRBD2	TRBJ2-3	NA	CASHLAGTDTQYF	TGTGCCAGCCACCTAGCGGGGACGGATACGCAGTATTTT
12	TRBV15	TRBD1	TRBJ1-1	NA	CATSPRQGEAFF	TGTGCCACCAGCCCCAGACAGGGTGAAGCTTTCTTT
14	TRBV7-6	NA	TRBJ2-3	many	CASTPGRSTDTQYF	TGTGCCAGCACCCCGGGACGGAGCACAGATACGCAGTATTTT
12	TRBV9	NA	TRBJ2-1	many	CASRGPEGEQFF	TGTGCCAGCAGGGGCCCCGAAGGAGAGCAGTTCTTC
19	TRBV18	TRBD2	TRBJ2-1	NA	CASSLDGTSGRGLRNEQFF	TGTGCCAGCAGTTTAGATGGGACTAGCGGGAGGGGCCTACGGAATGAGCAGTTCTTC
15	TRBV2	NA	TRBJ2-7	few	CASSEQGTATYEQYF	TGTGCCAGCAGTGAACAGGGGACGGCTACCTACGAGCAGTACTTC
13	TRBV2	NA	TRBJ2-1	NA	CASSAQIYNEQFF	TGTGCCAGCAGTGCCCAGATTTACAATGAGCAGTTCTTC
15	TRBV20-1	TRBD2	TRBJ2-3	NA	CSAREPSGTTDTQYF	TGCAGTGCTAGAGAACCTAGCGGAACCACAGATACGCAGTATTTT
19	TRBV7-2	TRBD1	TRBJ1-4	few	CASSLAIQGRLTTNEKLFF	TGTGCCAGCAGCTTAGCCATACAGGGGCGGTTGACAACTAATGAAAAACTGTTTTTT
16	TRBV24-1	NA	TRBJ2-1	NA	CATSDPTGYGDSEQFF	TGTGCCACCAGTGATCCCACAGGGTACGGTGACAGTGAGCAGTTCTTC
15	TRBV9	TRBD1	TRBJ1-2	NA	CASSAGTGLGYGYTF	TGTGCCAGCAGTGCCGGGACAGGGTTGGGCTATGGCTACACCTTC
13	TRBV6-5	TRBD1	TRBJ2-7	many	CASRGQGTYEQYF	TGTGCCAGCCGGGGACAGGGGACCTACGAGCAGTACTTC
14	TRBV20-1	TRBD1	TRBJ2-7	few	CSAALGGAGLEQYF	TGCAGTGCAGCCTTAGGGGGCGCGGGTCTCGAGCAGTACTTC
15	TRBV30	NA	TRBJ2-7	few	CAWRETGTPHYEQYF	TGTGCCTGGAGAGAGACCGGGACTCCCCACTACGAGCAGTACTTC
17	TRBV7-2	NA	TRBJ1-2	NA	CASSPGGIGTFSYGYTF	TGTGCCAGCAGCCCCGGGGGGATAGGGACGTTCAGCTATGGCTACACCTTC